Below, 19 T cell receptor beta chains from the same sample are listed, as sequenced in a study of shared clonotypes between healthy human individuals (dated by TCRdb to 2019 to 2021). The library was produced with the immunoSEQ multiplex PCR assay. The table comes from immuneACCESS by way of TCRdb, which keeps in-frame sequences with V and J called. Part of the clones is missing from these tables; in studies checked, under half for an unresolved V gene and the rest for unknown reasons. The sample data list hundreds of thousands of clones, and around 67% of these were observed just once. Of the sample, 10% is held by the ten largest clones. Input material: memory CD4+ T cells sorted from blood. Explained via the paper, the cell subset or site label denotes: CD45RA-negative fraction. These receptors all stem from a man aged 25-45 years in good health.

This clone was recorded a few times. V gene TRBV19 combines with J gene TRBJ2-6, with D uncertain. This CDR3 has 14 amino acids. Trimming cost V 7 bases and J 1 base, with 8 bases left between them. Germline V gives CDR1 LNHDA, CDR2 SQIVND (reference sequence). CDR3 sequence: CASNPNSGANVLTF. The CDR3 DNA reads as TGTGCCAGTAATCCAAATTCTGGGGCCAACGTCCTGACTTTC.

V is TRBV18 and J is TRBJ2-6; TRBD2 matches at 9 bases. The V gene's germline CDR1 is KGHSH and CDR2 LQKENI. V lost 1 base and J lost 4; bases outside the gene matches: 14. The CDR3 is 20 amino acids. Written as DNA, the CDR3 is TGTGCCAGCTCACCACGAGGGGCTGGCGGGAGGGCGTTCGGGGCCAACGTCCTGACTTTC. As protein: CASSPRGAGGRAFGANVLTF.

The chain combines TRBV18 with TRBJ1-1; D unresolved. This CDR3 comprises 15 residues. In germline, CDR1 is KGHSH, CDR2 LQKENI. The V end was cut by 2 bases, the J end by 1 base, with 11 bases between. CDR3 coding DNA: TGTGCCAGCTCACCAAGTGGGGAGGGGAACACTGAAGCTTTCTTT. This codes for CASSPSGEGNTEAFF. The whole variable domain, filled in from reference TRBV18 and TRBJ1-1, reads NAGVMQNPRHLVRRRGQEARLRCSPMKGHSHVYWYRQLPEEGLKFMVYLQKENIIDESGMPKERFSAEFPKEGPSILRIQQVVRGDSAAYFCASSPSGEGNTEAFFGQGTRLTVV.

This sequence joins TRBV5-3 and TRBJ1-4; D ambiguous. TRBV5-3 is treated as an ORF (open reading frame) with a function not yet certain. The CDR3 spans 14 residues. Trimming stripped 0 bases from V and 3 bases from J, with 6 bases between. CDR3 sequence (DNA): TGTGCCAGAAGCTTGGCCAAACCTAATGAAAAACTGTTTTTT. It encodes CARSLAKPNEKLFF.

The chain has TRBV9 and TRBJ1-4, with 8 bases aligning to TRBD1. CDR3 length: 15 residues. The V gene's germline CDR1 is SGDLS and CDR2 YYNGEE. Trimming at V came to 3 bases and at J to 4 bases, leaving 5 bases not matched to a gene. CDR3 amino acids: CASSADRGLNEKLFF. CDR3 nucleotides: TGTGCCAGCAGCGCCGACAGGGGTCTTAATGAAAAACTGTTTTTT.

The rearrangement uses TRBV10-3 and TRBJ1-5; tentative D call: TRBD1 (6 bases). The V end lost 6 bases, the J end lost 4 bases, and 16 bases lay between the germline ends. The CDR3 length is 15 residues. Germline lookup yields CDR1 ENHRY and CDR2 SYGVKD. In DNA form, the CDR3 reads TGTGCCATCAGCGGGGGGCAGGGGTATAATCAGCCCCAGCATTTT. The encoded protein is CAISGGQGYNQPQHF.

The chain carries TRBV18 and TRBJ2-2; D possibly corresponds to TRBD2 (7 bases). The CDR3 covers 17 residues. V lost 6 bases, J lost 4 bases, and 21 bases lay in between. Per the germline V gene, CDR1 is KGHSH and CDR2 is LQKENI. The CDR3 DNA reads TGTGCCAGCTCCCCGAAGGGGGGGGCTACCTTCACCGGGGAGCTGTTTTTT. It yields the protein CASSPKGGATFTGELFF.

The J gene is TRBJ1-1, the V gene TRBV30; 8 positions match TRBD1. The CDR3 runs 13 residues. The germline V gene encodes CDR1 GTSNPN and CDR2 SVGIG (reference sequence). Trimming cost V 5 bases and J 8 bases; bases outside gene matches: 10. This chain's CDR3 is CAWEQGGFAEAFF. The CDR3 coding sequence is TGTGCCTGGGAACAGGGGGGTTTCGCGGAAGCTTTCTTT.

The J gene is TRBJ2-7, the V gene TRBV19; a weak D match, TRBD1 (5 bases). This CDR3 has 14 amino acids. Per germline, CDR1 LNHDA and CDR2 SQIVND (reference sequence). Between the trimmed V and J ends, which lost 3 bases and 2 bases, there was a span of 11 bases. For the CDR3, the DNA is TGTGCCAGTAGTATTCCAGGGTTGCCCTACGAGCAGTACTTC. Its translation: CASSIPGLPYEQYF.

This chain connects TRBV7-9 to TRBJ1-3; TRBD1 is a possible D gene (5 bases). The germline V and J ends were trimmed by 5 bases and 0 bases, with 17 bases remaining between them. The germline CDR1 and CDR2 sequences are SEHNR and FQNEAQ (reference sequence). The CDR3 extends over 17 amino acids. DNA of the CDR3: TGTGCCAGCAGCCCGCCAGGGTGGCTGACCTCTGGAAACACCATATATTTT. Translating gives CASSPPGWLTSGNTIYF.

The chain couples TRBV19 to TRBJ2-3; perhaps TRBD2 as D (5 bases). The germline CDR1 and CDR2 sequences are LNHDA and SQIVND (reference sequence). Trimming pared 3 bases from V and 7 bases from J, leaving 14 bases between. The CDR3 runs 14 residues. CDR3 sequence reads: CASSMRASKNTQYF. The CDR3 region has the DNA TGTGCCAGTAGTATGAGGGCTAGCAAAAATACGCAGTATTTT.

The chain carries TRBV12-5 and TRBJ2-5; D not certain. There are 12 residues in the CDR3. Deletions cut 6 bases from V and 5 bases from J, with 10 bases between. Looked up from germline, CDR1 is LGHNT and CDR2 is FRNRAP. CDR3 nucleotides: TGTGCTAGTGGCCGTTTCGGGGAGACCCAGTACTTC. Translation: CASGRFGETQYF.

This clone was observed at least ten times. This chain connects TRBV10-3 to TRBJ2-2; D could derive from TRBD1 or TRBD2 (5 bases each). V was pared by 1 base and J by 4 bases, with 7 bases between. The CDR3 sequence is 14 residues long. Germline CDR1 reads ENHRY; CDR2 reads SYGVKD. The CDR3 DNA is TGTGCCATCAGTGAGTGGGGGAGCACCGGGGAGCTGTTTTTT. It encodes CAISEWGSTGELFF.

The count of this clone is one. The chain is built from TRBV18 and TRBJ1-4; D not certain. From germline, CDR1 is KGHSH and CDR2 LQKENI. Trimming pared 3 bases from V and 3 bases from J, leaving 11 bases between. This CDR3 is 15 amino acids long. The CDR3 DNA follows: TGTGCCAGCTCACCCCTGGGGTCCTCTAATGAAAAACTGTTTTTT. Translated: CASSPLGSSNEKLFF.

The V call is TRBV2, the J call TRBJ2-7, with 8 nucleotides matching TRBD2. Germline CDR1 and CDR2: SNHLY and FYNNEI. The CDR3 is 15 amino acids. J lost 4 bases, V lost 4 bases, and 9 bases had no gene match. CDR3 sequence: CASSVYPGGEYEQYF. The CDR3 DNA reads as TGTGCCAGCAGTGTCTACCCGGGGGGGGAGTACGAGCAGTACTTC.

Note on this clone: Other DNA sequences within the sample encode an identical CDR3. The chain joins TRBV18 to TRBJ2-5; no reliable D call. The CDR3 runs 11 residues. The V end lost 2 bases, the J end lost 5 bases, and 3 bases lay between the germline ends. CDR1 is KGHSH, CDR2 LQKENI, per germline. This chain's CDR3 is CASSPRETQYF. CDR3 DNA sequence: TGTGCCAGCTCACCAAGGGAGACCCAGTACTTC.

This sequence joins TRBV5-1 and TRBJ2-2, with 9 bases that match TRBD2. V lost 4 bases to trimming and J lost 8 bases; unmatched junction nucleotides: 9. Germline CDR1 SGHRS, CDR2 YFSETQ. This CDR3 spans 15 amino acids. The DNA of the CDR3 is TGCGCCAGCAGCCGATTAGCGGGAGAAGTGGGGGAGCTGTTTTTT. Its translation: CASSRLAGEVGELFF.

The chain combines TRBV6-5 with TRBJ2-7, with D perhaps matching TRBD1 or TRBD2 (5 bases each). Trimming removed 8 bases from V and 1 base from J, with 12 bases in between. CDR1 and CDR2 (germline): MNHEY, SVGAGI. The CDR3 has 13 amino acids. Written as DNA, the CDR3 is TGTGCCAGCGAGGGAGCAGGGTCCTACGAGCAGTACTTC. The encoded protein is CASEGAGSYEQYF.

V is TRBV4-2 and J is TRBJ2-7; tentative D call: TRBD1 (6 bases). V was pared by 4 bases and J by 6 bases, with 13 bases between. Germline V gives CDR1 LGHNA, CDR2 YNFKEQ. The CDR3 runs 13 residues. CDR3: CASSPDRFGEQYF. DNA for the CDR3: TGTGCCAGCAGCCCAGACAGGTTCGGCGAGCAGTACTTC.